This is a list of T cell receptor beta chains from one sample in a study of cytomegalovirus exposure and HLA in healthy donors. TCRdb's copy holds only in-frame clones and misses some; the assay was immunoSEQ multiplex PCR. The table records more than 110,000 clones, approximately 80% of them present only once. The specimen was PBMCs. The receptor source for this set is a man aged 18-30 years in good health and CMV-seronegative. Both conserved end residues are part of each CDR3. D genes are given only for firm matches. Clone size is shown for a subset of rows, as once, few, many or a class of expanded clone.

>11|-|-|TRBJ2-7|TRBV28
CASSPGTQTHF
TGTGCCAGCAGTCCCGGGACACAGACTCACTTC
>14|-|-|TRBJ2-1|TRBV9
CASSQEGIYNEQFF
TGTGCCAGCAGCCAGGAAGGAATCTACAATGAGCAGTTCTTC
>14|-|-|TRBJ2-7|TRBV10-1
CASSESSVWGEQYF
TGCGCCAGCAGTGAGTCTAGCGTCTGGGGCGAGCAGTACTTC
>15|-|-|TRBJ1-1|TRBV25-1
CASREEVGGNTEAFF
TGTGCCAGCAGGGAGGAAGTGGGTGGGAACACTGAAGCTTTCTTT
>14|-|-|TRBJ2-3|TRBV5-4
CASSSPGHTDTQYF
TGTGCCAGCAGCTCGCCGGGACACACAGATACGCAGTATTTT
>13|TRBD1|-|TRBJ1-4|TRBV28
CASSFGQANKLFF
TGTGCCAGCAGTTTTGGACAGGCGAATAAACTGTTTTTT
>18|TRBD2|-|TRBJ2-2|TRBV5-1
CASSWDSGTSGAGGELFF
TGCGCCAGCAGCTGGGACTCAGGGACTAGCGGGGCCGGCGGGGAGCTGTTTTTT
>15|TRBD2|-|TRBJ2-7|TRBV7-6
CASSLATSGRYEQYF
TGTGCCAGCAGCTTAGCGACTAGCGGGAGGTACGAGCAGTACTTC
>17|TRBD1|-|TRBJ2-5|TRBV5-1
CASSSRDRKVHQETQYF
TGCGCCAGCAGCTCCCGGGACAGGAAGGTACACCAAGAGACCCAGTACTTC
>15|-|-|TRBJ1-5|TRBV11-2
CASSLLTGINQPQHF
TGTGCCAGCAGCCTTCTGACAGGAATCAATCAGCCCCAGCATTTT
>12|-|-|TRBJ1-1|TRBV19
CASSFAITEAFF
TGTGCCAGTAGCTTCGCGATAACTGAAGCTTTCTTT
>15|TRBD2|-|TRBJ2-7|TRBV5-1
CASSLGTSDNYEQYF
TGCGCCAGCAGCTTGGGGACTAGCGATAACTACGAGCAGTACTTC
>13|TRBD2|-|TRBJ2-7|TRBV7-9
CASSSGGAYEQYF
TGTGCCAGCAGCTCCGGGGGGGCCTACGAGCAGTACTTC
>15|-|-|TRBJ2-2|TRBV6-5
CASSFYRPNTGELFF
TGTGCCAGCAGTTTCTACAGGCCGAACACCGGGGAGCTGTTTTTT
>16|-|few|TRBJ2-3|TRBV2
CASIEEPLGYTDTQYF
TGTGCCAGCATTGAGGAGCCCCTCGGGTACACAGATACGCAGTATTTT
>18|TRBD2|few|TRBJ2-1|TRBV7-6
CASSPLRGTSGSKNEQFF
TGTGCCAGCAGCCCGCTTCGGGGGACTAGCGGGAGTAAAAATGAGCAGTTCTTC
>13|-|-|TRBJ1-2|TRBV5-6
CASSLGQNYGYTF
TGTGCCAGCAGCTTGGGGCAGAACTATGGCTACACCTTC
>17|TRBD2|-|TRBJ2-3|TRBV2
CASSVSSGRDSTDTQYF
TGTGCCAGCAGTGTGTCTAGCGGGAGGGATAGCACAGATACGCAGTATTTT
>15|-|-|TRBJ1-6|TRBV2
CASSDLGTENSPLHF
TGTGCCAGCAGTGATCTTGGGACTGAAAATTCACCCCTCCACTTT
>15|-|-|TRBJ2-3|TRBV5-1
CASSSRLGRTDTQYF
TGCGCCAGCAGCTCAAGACTAGGGCGCACAGATACGCAGTATTTT
>14|TRBD1|once|TRBJ1-2|TRBV5-1
CASSPTGVGYGYTF
TGCGCCAGCAGCCCGACAGGGGTCGGCTATGGCTACACCTTC
>12|-|few|TRBJ1-2|TRBV5-4
CASSLGGLGYTF
TGTGCCAGCAGCTTGGGGGGACTCGGCTACACCTTC
>14|TRBD2|-|TRBJ2-1|TRBV7-2
CASSLTSGSAEQFF
TGTGCCAGCAGCTTGACTAGCGGGAGCGCTGAGCAGTTCTTC
>17|TRBD2|-|TRBJ2-3|TRBV7-9
CASSLQLAGAHTDTQYF
TGTGCCAGCAGCTTACAGCTAGCGGGGGCTCACACAGATACGCAGTATTTT
>12|-|few|TRBJ2-7|TRBV14
CASGADSYEQYF
TGTGCCAGCGGGGCCGACTCCTACGAGCAGTACTTC
>15|TRBD2|-|TRBJ2-3|TRBV5-1
CASRTSGHFTDTQYF
TGCGCCAGCAGGACTAGCGGGCACTTTACAGATACGCAGTATTTT
>12|TRBD1|-|TRBJ1-6|TRBV6-4
CAKDRGSSPLHF
TGTGCCAAAGACAGGGGAAGTTCACCCCTCCACTTT
>14|TRBD2|-|TRBJ2-4|TRBV6-1
CASRMSGAIDIQYF
TGTGCCAGCAGGATGAGCGGGGCAATAGACATTCAGTACTTC
>22|TRBD2|-|TRBJ2-1|TRBV19
CASSIEKPLAGVAFVRNNEQFF
TGTGCCAGTAGTATAGAAAAACCACTAGCGGGAGTGGCTTTCGTAAGGAACAATGAGCAGTTCTTC
>15|TRBD2|once|TRBJ2-1|TRBV27
CASSWGLAAGNEQFF
TGTGCCAGCAGTTGGGGACTAGCGGCTGGCAATGAGCAGTTCTTC
>14|-|-|TRBJ1-4|TRBV10-3
CAISEQATNEKLFF
TGTGCCATCAGTGAACAGGCAACTAATGAAAAACTGTTTTTT
>12|-|-|TRBJ2-5|TRBV29-1
CSVGINRETQYF
TGCAGCGTGGGGATTAACAGGGAGACCCAGTACTTC